Listed here are 19 T cell receptor beta chains from one sample, sequenced in a study of blood T cell repertoires in COVID-19. The assay was immunoSEQ multiplex PCR, and TCRdb's table has in-frame clones only and misses some. The repertoire has about 200,000 clones, around nine tenths of them found once; the top ten carry about 6%. The material sequenced was peripheral blood. Source of these receptors: a man in his fifties or sixties who had recovered from COVID-19.

The chain combines TRBV7-9 with TRBJ2-3, with 9 nucleotides matching TRBD2. The V and J ends lost 7 bases and 5 bases, in that order; junction bases with no gene match: 7. CDR3 length: 14 amino acids. CDR1 is SEHNR and CDR2 is FQNEAQ in the germline V gene (reference sequence). CDR3 sequence reads: CASNLAGGRDTQYF. For the CDR3, the DNA is TGTGCCAGCAACCTCGCGGGGGGGCGAGATACGCAGTATTTT.

This clone was observed once. The chain links TRBV5-6 to TRBJ2-5, with TRBD2 matching 7 bases. CDR1 is SGHDT, CDR2 YYEEEE, per germline. The CDR3 is 16 amino acids. Trimming removed 6 bases from V and 0 bases from J; junction bases left unmatched: 11. The CDR3 region is CASNTDVGGYQETQYF. As DNA, the CDR3 is TGTGCCAGCAATACAGATGTCGGGGGGTACCAAGAGACCCAGTACTTC.

This sequence joins TRBV28 and TRBJ1-1; 7 bases match TRBD1. V lost 3 bases, J lost 6 bases, and 10 bases stayed unmatched. The CDR3 covers 15 residues. CDR1 is MDHEN and CDR2 is SYDVKM in the germline V gene. The CDR3 bases are TGTGCCAGCAGTTTTCAACAGGGGTTCCTGTCTGAAGCTTTCTTT. Its translation is CASSFQQGFLSEAFF. The full variable domain, its missing parts supplied by reference TRBV28 and TRBJ1-1, is DVKVTQSSRYLVKRTGEKVFLECVQDMDHENMFWYRQDPGLGLRLIYFSYDVKMKEKGDIPEGYSVSREKKERFSLILESASTNQTSMYLCASSFQQGFLSEAFFGQGTRLTVV.

This rearrangement joins TRBV19 to TRBJ1-1; D ambiguous. The CDR3 is 13 amino acids. V was cut by 9 bases and J by 1 base, with 12 bases left in between. CDR1 LNHDA and CDR2 SQIVND come from the germline V gene (reference sequence). CDR3 coding DNA: TGTGCCAGGATTCGAGATTCGAACACTGAAGCTTTCTTT. Its translation: CARIRDSNTEAFF.

The chain couples TRBV11-2 to TRBJ2-5, with 10 bases fitting TRBD2. With V trimmed by 3 bases and J by 3 bases, 4 bases remained unmatched. This CDR3 is 15 amino acids long. Per germline, CDR1 SGHAT and CDR2 FQNNGV. CDR3 protein: CASSFRLAGEETQYF. The CDR3 DNA sequence: TGTGCCAGCAGCTTTCGCCTAGCGGGAGAAGAGACCCAGTACTTC.

The chain has TRBV5-1 and TRBJ2-1, with TRBD2 matching over 10 bases. Trimming removed 3 bases from V and 2 bases from J; junction bases left unmatched: 2. Germline V gene data show CDR1 as SGHRS and CDR2 as YFSETQ. The CDR3 runs 15 residues. The CDR3 DNA sequence: TGCGCCAGCAGCTATCTAGCGGGGGCCTACAATGAGCAGTTCTTC. Its translation: CASSYLAGAYNEQFF.

The gene calls are TRBV7-2 and TRBJ2-3; TRBD2 matches at 14 bases. Unmatched junction bases numbered 8, after V lost 8 bases and J lost 7 bases. Looked up from germline, CDR1 is SGHTA and CDR2 is FQGNSA. This CDR3 spans 15 amino acids. CDR3 DNA: TGTGCCAGCGCCCCCGGACTAGCGGGAGGAAATACGCAGTATTTT. Protein sequence: CASAPGLAGGNTQYF.

The rearrangement uses TRBV12-3 or TRBV12-4 and TRBJ2-2; D is uncertain. The CDR3 has 12 amino acids. V was pared by 2 bases and J by 8 bases, with 6 bases between. CDR3 DNA sequence: TGTGCCAGCAGTTTAACACGAGGGGAGCTGTTTTTT. Amino acids: CASSLTRGELFF.

This clone was observed a handful of times. The chain uses TRBV5-6 and TRBJ2-7, with 7 bases fitting TRBD1. Germline V CDR1 and CDR2: SGHDT, YYEEEE. The CDR3 spans 15 residues. The V and J ends lost 6 bases and 1 base, in that order; junction bases with no gene match: 10. The CDR3 protein is CASTKYYRGSYEQYF. DNA of the CDR3: TGTGCCAGCACCAAGTATTACAGGGGTTCCTACGAGCAGTACTTC.

The chain links TRBV19 to TRBJ1-2, with D perhaps matching TRBD1 (5 bases). Germline V gene data show CDR1 as LNHDA and CDR2 as SQIVND (reference sequence). There are 14 residues in the CDR3. The germline V and J ends were trimmed by 3 bases and 3 bases, with 11 bases remaining between them. DNA for the CDR3: TGTGCCAGTAGTATTTCCAGGGTGGACTATGGCTACACCTTC. Translation: CASSISRVDYGYTF.

The chain uses TRBV23-1 and TRBJ2-1, with 7 positions matching TRBD2. TRBV23-1 belongs to the ORF category, with a function that is uncertain. CDR3 length: 18 residues. V was clipped by 0 bases and J by 3 bases; unmatched bases: 11. CDR3 residues: CASSQSGGSSGGYNEQFF. CDR3 bases: TGCGCCAGCAGTCAATCAGGCGGGTCTAGCGGAGGCTACAATGAGCAGTTCTTC.

V usage is TRBV9 and J usage is TRBJ2-1; no clear D gene. Trimming took off 0 bases at V and 10 bases at J, with 17 bases between the two ends. The CDR3 loop spans 15 amino acids. Germline V gives CDR1 SGDLS, CDR2 YYNGEE. CDR3 bases: TGTGCCAGCAGCGTAGATGTCGCTAGAGGAAACGAGCAGTTCTTC. It yields the protein CASSVDVARGNEQFF.

CDR3 nucleotides: TGTGCCAGCAGCCCAGGGGGTGTGAACACTGAAGCTTTCTTT. Encoded protein: CASSPGGVNTEAFF. The chain uses TRBV7-9 and TRBJ1-1, with 7 positions matching TRBD1. V dropped 5 bases and J dropped 0; count of bases not matched to a gene: 3. CDR3 length: 14 residues. Germline loops: CDR1 SEHNR, CDR2 FQNEAQ (reference sequence).

The genes are TRBV11-3 and TRBJ2-1; TRBD1 agrees at 11 bases. Trimming took 5 bases from V and 7 from J; bases not matched to a gene: 7. Germline V lookup: CDR1 SGHNT, CDR2 YENEEA. The CDR3 is made up of 15 amino acids. For the CDR3, the DNA is TGTGCCAGCAGCACGGGACAGGGGGATAGGAATGAGCAGTTCTTC. Translated, it gives CASSTGQGDRNEQFF.

This chain joins TRBV5-6 and TRBJ1-2; D is perhaps TRBD1 (5 bases). In germline, CDR1 is SGHDT, CDR2 YYEEEE. Trimming removed 2 bases from V and 0 bases from J, with 14 bases in between. There are 16 residues in the CDR3. This CDR3 is CASSFLGGGTNYGYTF. For the CDR3, the DNA is TGTGCCAGCAGCTTCTTGGGGGGTGGTACTAACTATGGCTACACCTTC.

The chain carries TRBV4-2 and TRBJ2-1; 12 bases align to TRBD2. The CDR3 consists of 19 residues. The germline gives CDR1 LGHNA, CDR2 YNFKEQ. Trimming removed 4 bases from V and 0 bases from J; junction bases left unmatched: 10. DNA for the CDR3: TGTGCCAGCAGCCGAACCGGGACTAGCGGGCCGAGCTCCTACAATGAGCAGTTCTTC. Protein sequence: CASSRTGTSGPSSYNEQFF.

The count of this clone is one. The same CDR3 is also encoded by other DNA sequences in this sample. The chain employs TRBV30 and TRBJ2-7; 8 nucleotides match TRBD1. Germline CDR1 and CDR2: GTSNPN and SVGIG (reference sequence). Trimming took 3 bases from V and 3 from J; bases not matched to a gene: 4. This CDR3 has 13 amino acids. This CDR3 is CAWRRDRHYEQYF. DNA for the CDR3: TGTGCCTGGAGAAGGGACAGGCACTACGAGCAGTACTTC.

This chain links TRBV19 with TRBJ2-2; D unresolved. V lost 5 bases and J 1 base, leaving 8 bases between the germline ends. Germline V lookup: CDR1 LNHDA, CDR2 SQIVND (reference sequence). The CDR3 is 14 residues long. Here the CDR3 DNA reads TGTGCCAGTAGTGCACGACAGAACACCGGGGAGCTGTTTTTT. It yields the protein CASSARQNTGELFF. Full variable domain (rest looked up from reference TRBV19 and TRBJ2-2): DGGITQSPKYLFRKEGQNVTLSCEQNLNHDAMYWYRQDPGQGLRLIYYSQIVNDFQKGDIAEGYSVSREKKESFPLTVTSAQKNPTAFYLCASSARQNTGELFFGEGSRLTVL.

Of note for this clone: The sample contains more than one DNA sequence encoding this CDR3. This chain joins TRBV3-1 (or the pseudogene TRBV3-2) and TRBJ1-6, with D unresolved. The CDR3 consists of 13 residues. V lost 1 base to trimming and J lost 10 bases, with 8 bases between them. Germline V lookup: CDR1 LGHDT, CDR2 YNNKEL (reference sequence). CDR3 bases: TGTGCCAGCAGCCAAGGACGAGGGTCACCCCTCCACTTT. Translated, it gives CASSQGRGSPLHF.